This T cell receptor (beta chain) was sequenced during a study of blood T cell repertoires in COVID-19. Across the whole study: COVID-19 samples collected from the United States, Italy and Spain covered acute and convalescent phases. The analysed material was cDNA or gDNA that came from T cells, B-cell-depleted T cells, or PBMCs.

Per the authors' pipeline: It was from reference gene primer amplification that nucleated cell counts were estimated. Profiling relied on immunoSEQ multiplex PCR, and the TCRdb table lists in-frame clones only, not all of them. V and J calls plus clone size are reproduced from that table; the DNA served to infer D and trimming. The table has 220,000 or so clones, around four fifths seen once. This CDR3 has 13 amino acids. The germline CDR1 and CDR2 sequences are SGHNT and YYREEE (reference sequence). With 3 bases clipped from V and 1 base from J, the junction kept 0 bases outside the gene matches. The chain is built from TRBV5-4 and TRBJ1-1, with 7 bases identical to TRBD1. Material for sequencing was peripheral blood. The clonotype originates from a man aged 25 to 45 with active or convalescent COVID-19. CDR3 region: CASSWDRNTEAFF. CDR3 DNA sequence: TGTGCCAGCAGCTGGGACAGGAACACTGAAGCTTTCTTT. Supplemented by reference TRBV5-4 and TRBJ1-1, the full variable domain reads ETGVTQSPTHLIKTRGQQVTLRCSSQSGHNTVSWYQQALGQGPQFIFQYYREEENGRGNFPPRFSGLQFPNYSSELNVNALELDDSALYLCASSWDRNTEAFFGQGTRLTVV.